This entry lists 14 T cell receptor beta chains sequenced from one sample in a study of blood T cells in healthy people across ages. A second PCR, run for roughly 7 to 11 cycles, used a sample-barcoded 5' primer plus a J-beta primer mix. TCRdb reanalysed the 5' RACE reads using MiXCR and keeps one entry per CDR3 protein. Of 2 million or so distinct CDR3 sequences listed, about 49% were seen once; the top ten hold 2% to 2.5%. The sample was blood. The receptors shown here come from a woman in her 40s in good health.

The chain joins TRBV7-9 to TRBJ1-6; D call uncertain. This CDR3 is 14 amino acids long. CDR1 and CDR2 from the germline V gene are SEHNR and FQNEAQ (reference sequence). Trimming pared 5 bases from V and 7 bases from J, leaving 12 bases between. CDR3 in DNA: TGTGCCAGCAGCCGGCTGAACCAGAATTCACCCCTCCACTTT. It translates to CASSRLNQNSPLHF.

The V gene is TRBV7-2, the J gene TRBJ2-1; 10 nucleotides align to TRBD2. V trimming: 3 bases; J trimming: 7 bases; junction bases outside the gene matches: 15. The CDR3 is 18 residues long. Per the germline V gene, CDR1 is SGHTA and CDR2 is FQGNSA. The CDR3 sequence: CASSFPASGGTVGNEQFF. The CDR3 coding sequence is TGTGCCAGCAGCTTCCCGGCTAGCGGGGGCACGGTGGGGAATGAGCAGTTCTTC.

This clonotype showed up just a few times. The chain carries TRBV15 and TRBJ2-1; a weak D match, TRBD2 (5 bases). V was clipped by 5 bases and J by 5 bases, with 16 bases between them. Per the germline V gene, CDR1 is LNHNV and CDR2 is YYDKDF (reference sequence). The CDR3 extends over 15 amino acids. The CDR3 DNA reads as TGTGCCACCAGCGTCGGGGTGCCAGTCGACAATGAGCAGTTCTTC. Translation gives CATSVGVPVDNEQFF.

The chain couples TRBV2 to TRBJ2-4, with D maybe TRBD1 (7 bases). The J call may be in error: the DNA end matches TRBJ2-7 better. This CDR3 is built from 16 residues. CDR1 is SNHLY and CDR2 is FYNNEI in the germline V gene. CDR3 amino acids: CASSEQGGPRVYEQYF. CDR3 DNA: TGTGCCAGCAGTGAACAGGGGGGCCCACGGGTCTACGAGCAGTACTTC.

The CDR3 spells CASSLGWLAGISDTQYF. The DNA for the CDR3 is TGTGCCAGCAGCTTAGGTTGGCTAGCGGGGATTTCAGATACGCAGTATTTT. The chain combines TRBV7-9 with TRBJ2-3; 9 bases align to TRBD2. Germline loops: CDR1 SEHNR, CDR2 FQNEAQ (reference sequence). The CDR3 totals 17 residues. V was pared by 1 base and J by 4 bases, with 9 bases of the junction left unmatched.

CDR3 DNA: TGTGCCAGCAGCTCCCGCCGGACGGGAAGCAGCAATCAGCCCCAGCATTTT. It specifies CASSSRRTGSSNQPQHF. The rearrangement joins TRBV7-2 to TRBJ1-5, with D unclear. This CDR3 is built from 17 residues. V lost 4 bases to trimming and J lost 1 base, with 17 bases between them. CDR1 is SGHTA, CDR2 FQGNSA, per germline.

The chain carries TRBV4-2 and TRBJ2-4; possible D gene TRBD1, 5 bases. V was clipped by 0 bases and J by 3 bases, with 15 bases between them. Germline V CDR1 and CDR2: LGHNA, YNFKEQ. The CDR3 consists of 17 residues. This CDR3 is CASSQEVRGQGKNIQYF. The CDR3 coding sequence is TGTGCCAGCAGCCAAGAAGTGAGAGGTCAGGGCAAAAACATTCAGTACTTC.

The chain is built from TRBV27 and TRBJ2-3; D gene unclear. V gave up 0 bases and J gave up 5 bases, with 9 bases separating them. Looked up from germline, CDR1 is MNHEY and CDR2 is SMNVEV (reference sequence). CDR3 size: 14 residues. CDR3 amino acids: CASSLSGPLDTQYF. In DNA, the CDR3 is TGTGCCAGCAGTTTATCAGGCCCCCTAGATACGCAGTATTTT.

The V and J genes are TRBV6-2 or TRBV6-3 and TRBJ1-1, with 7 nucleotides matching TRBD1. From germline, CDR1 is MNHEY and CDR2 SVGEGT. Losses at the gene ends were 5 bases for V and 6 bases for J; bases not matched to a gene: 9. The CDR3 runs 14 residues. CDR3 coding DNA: TGTGCCAGCAGTGAACAGGGGAATGGGGCTGAAGCTTTCTTT. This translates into CASSEQGNGAEAFF.

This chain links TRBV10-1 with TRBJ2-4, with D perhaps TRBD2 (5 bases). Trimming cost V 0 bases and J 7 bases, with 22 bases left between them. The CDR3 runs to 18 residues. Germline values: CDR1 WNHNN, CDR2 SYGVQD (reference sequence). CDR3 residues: CASSESRGSIVEGNIQYF. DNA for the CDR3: TGCGCCAGCAGTGAGTCCCGGGGATCAATCGTGGAAGGGAACATTCAGTACTTC.

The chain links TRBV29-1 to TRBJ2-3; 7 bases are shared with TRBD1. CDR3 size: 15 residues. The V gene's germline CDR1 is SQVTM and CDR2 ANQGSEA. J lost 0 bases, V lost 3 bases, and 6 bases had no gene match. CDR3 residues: CSVEVGGASTDTQYF. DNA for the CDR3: TGCAGCGTTGAGGTAGGGGGCGCGAGCACAGATACGCAGTATTTT.

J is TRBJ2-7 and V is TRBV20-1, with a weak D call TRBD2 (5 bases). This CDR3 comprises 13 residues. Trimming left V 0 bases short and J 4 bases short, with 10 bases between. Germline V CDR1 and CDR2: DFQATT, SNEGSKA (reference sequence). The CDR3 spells CSARDERKYEQYF. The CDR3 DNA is TGCAGTGCTAGAGATGAGCGGAAGTACGAGCAGTACTTC.

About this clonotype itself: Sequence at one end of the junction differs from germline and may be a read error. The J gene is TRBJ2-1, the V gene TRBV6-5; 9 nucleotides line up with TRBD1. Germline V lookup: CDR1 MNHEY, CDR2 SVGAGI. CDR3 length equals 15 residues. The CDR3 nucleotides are TGTGCCAGCAGTGAACAGGGGGCGTCCTACAATGGGCAGTTCTTC. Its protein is CASSEQGASYNGQFF.

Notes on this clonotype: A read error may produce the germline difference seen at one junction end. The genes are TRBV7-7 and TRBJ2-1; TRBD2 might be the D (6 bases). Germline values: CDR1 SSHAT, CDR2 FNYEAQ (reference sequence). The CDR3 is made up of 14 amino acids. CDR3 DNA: TGTGCTAGCAGCTTAGCCCCTAGCGAGGGTGAGCAGTTCTTC. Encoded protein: CASSLAPSEGEQFF.